Presented here are 2 T cell receptor beta chains from one specimen sequenced in a study of OX40 agonist ivuxolimab in advanced cancers. Measured with immunoSEQ multiplex PCR; TCRdb has only the in-frame clones, and not every one. The sample gives more than 60,000 clones, 80% to 90% of which show up once; about 13% is in the top ten. The material was CD4+ or CD8+ T cells sorted from blood, obtained in a trial of the OX40 agonist ivuxolimab. These receptors originate from an adult with an advanced solid tumor such as melanoma, head and neck, liver or kidney cancer.

The rearrangement links TRBV28 to TRBJ1-5, with TRBD1 as a possible D gene (5 bases). This CDR3 region has 15 residues. CDR1 and CDR2 (germline): MDHEN, SYDVKM. Trimming removed 10 bases at V and 2 bases at J, with 18 bases between. CDR3 in DNA: TGTGCCACCCAGGAAACAGGAATTGGCAATCAGCCCCAGCATTTT. Its protein is CATQETGIGNQPQHF. Drawing the rest from reference TRBV28 and TRBJ1-5, the complete variable domain is DVKVTQSSRYLVKRTGEKVFLECVQDMDHENMFWYRQDPGLGLRLIYFSYDVKMKEKGDIPEGYSVSREKKERFSLILESASTNQTSMYLCATQETGIGNQPQHFGDGTRLSIL.

The rearrangement uses TRBV11-1 and TRBJ2-2; D uncertain. The CDR3 is made up of 14 amino acids. V dropped 5 bases and J dropped 0 bases, with 7 bases sitting between them. Germline V gene lookup returns CDR1 SGHAT and CDR2 FQDESV (reference sequence). CDR3 DNA: TGTGCCAGCAGCCAAGGGCCGAACACCGGGGAGCTGTTTTTT. Protein product: CASSQGPNTGELFF.